These 8 T cell receptor beta chains were all obtained from the same sample, sequenced in a study of blood T cell repertoires in COVID-19 (dated by TCRdb to 2020 to 2021). Receptor libraries were prepared by the immunoSEQ multiplex PCR assay. TCRdb holds this immuneACCESS table with in-frame rearrangements only. Some clones are missing; in checked studies, unresolved V genes explain under half, and the rest has no known cause. Within this sample are tens of thousands of clones, with more than 80% of them counted one time only. The ten largest clones capture about an eighth of the sample. The specimen was peripheral blood. All receptors derive from a human donor with active COVID-19. The donor label of this sample is uncertain.

Here the CDR3 reads CASSNDRGWTEAFF. Here the CDR3 DNA reads TGCGCCAGCAGCAACGACAGGGGTTGGACTGAAGCTTTCTTT. J is TRBJ1-1 and V is TRBV5-1, with TRBD1 matching over 8 bases. The CDR3 runs 14 residues. In germline, CDR1 is SGHRS, CDR2 YFSETQ. Trimming at V came to 4 bases and at J to 5 bases, leaving 7 bases not matched to a gene.

The chain employs TRBV7-2 and TRBJ1-6, with D perhaps TRBD1 (6 bases). Germline CDR1 SGHTA, CDR2 FQGNSA. The CDR3 consists of 14 residues. Between the trimmed V and J ends, which lost 5 bases and 7 bases, there was a span of 12 bases. The CDR3 reads CASSGGQMNSPLHF. CDR3 nucleotides: TGTGCCAGCAGCGGAGGACAGATGAATTCACCCCTCCACTTT.

The chain is built from TRBV4-1 and TRBJ2-2, with 7 bases aligning to TRBD1. The CDR3 length is 16 residues. Trimming took 2 bases from V and 6 from J; bases not matched to a gene: 9. CDR1 and CDR2 from the germline V gene are MGHRA and YSYEKL. The DNA for the CDR3 is TGCGCCAGCAGCCAACTTCCGGGACAGCCTTCCGGGGAGCTGTTTTTT. Its protein is CASSQLPGQPSGELFF.

The rearrangement links TRBV7-2 to TRBJ2-7; 9 bases line up with TRBD1. This CDR3 is 15 amino acids long. The V segment lost 3 bases and the J segment 1 base; nucleotides outside the gene matches: 4. The germline V gene encodes CDR1 SGHTA and CDR2 FQGNSA. The DNA of the CDR3 is TGTGCCAGCAGCTTCAGACAGGGGGGATCCTACGAGCAGTACGTC. Amino acids: CASSFRQGGSYEQYV.

The chain has TRBV11-2 and TRBJ1-4; the D gene is possibly TRBD1 (5 bases). The CDR3 loop spans 12 amino acids. Germline V gene lookup returns CDR1 SGHAT and CDR2 FQNNGV. Trimming left V 3 bases short and J 11 bases short, with 10 bases between. In nucleotides, the CDR3 is TGTGCCAGCAGCTTCGACCGGGGGAAACTGTTTTTT. This encodes CASSFDRGKLFF. Based on the CDR3 plus reference TRBV11-2 and TRBJ1-4, the full variable domain is EAGVAQSPRYKIIEKRQSVAFWCNPISGHATLYWYQQILGQGPKLLIQFQNNGVVDDSQLPKDRFSAERLKGVDSTLKIQPAKLEDSAVYLCASSFDRGKLFFGSGTQLSVL.

This clone was observed a few times. The chain joins TRBV2 to TRBJ2-1; D is possibly TRBD1 (6 bases). This CDR3 is 16 amino acids long. The V and J ends lost 1 base and 8 bases respectively, with 18 bases between them. CDR1 and CDR2 from the germline V gene are SNHLY and FYNNEI. The CDR3 region is CASSEVGPGVGDEQFF. CDR3 sequence (DNA): TGTGCCAGCAGTGAAGTAGGTCCAGGGGTTGGGGATGAGCAGTTCTTC.

In its sample, this clone was seen a few times. The chain has TRBV6-2 or TRBV6-3 and TRBJ1-5; D unclear. V gave up 0 bases and J gave up 0 bases, with 15 bases separating them. This CDR3 region has 18 residues. Per germline, CDR1 MNHEY and CDR2 SVGEGT. The CDR3 nucleotides are TGTGCCAGCAGTTACTCAGGTAGACGGGATCATAGCAATCAGCCCCAGCATTTT. As protein: CASSYSGRRDHSNQPQHF.

The chain employs TRBV9 and TRBJ1-2; 9 positions match TRBD1. Trimming removed 2 bases from V and 6 bases from J; junction bases left unmatched: 8. This CDR3 has 15 amino acids. Germline lookup yields CDR1 SGDLS and CDR2 YYNGEE. The CDR3 bases are TGTGCCAGCAGCGTTGGGACAGGGTCGGGTCATGGCTACACCTTC. As protein: CASSVGTGSGHGYTF.